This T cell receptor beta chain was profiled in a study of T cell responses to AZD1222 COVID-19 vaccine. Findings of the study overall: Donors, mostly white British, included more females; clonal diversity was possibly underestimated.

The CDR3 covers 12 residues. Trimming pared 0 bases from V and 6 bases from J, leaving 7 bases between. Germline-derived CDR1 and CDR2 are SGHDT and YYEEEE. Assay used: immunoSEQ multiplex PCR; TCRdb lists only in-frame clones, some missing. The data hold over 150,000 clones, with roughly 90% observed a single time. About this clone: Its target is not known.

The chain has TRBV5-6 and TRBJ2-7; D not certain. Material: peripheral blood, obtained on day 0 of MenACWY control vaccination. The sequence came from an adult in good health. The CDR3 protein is CASSLGDGEQYF. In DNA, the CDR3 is TGTGCCAGCAGCTTGGGGGATGGCGAGCAGTACTTC.